This TCR beta chain derives from a study of cytomegalovirus exposure and HLA in healthy donors. Findings and limits, study-wide: Immune exposure was documented only through CMV serostatus. Segments of the TCR beta V type were, in most cases, productive about 87% or about 30% of the time in an earlier analysis.

Points on this clone: Its cognate antigen is unknown.

60 Vbeta and 13 Jbeta primers were used in PCR. Profiled with immunoSEQ multiplex PCR; TCRdb holds only in-frame clones, not every one. The table includes around 140,000 clones, more than 70% detected once. The V gene end was trimmed by 6 bases and the J gene end by 5 bases; junction bases not matched to a gene: 2. This CDR3 region has 12 residues. Germline lookup yields CDR1 KGHSH and CDR2 LQKENI. The material sequenced was PBMCs. The TCR was taken from a man aged 45-60 years in good health and CMV-seronegative. This chain links TRBV18 with TRBJ2-3; 7 nucleotides line up with TRBD1. The CDR3 loop is CASSTGRDTQYF. CDR3 bases: TGTGCCAGCTCGACAGGGCGAGATACGCAGTATTTT.